What follows describes a single TCR beta chain. Its antigen remains unidentified. TCRbeta library preparation incorporated unique molecular identifiers. TCRdb re-called the PCR reads with MiXCR, one entry per CDR3 protein. The sample holds 800,000 to 1,000,000 distinct CDR3 sequences, roughly 29% seen once. This entry belongs to a study of T-cell reconstitution after alpha-beta-depleted transplantation in children. This CDR3 spans 16 amino acids. V shed 6 bases and J 5 bases; nucleotides not matched to a gene: 9. Points from the study as a whole: Reported findings indicate that, about two months after transplant, alpha-beta T cells came from several hundred expanded clones, which were derived from non-depleted graft cells. For some patients, TCRbeta diversity was high at day 60 because of recipient T cells and thymic progenitors that survived.

The TCR sequence derives from a boy under two years old who had a stem cell transplant for SCID, so the T cells may come from the graft donor. Specimen: PBMCs, mostly from graft donor cells, collected 360 days after TCRalphabeta/CD19-depleted stem cell transplant. The V and J genes are TRBV12-3 or TRBV12-4 and TRBJ2-1, with 11 bases that match TRBD2. DNA of the CDR3: TGTGCCAGCAGCCTTATTAGCGGGGGGGCTGACAATGAGCAGTTCTTC. Translating it yields CASSLISGGADNEQFF.